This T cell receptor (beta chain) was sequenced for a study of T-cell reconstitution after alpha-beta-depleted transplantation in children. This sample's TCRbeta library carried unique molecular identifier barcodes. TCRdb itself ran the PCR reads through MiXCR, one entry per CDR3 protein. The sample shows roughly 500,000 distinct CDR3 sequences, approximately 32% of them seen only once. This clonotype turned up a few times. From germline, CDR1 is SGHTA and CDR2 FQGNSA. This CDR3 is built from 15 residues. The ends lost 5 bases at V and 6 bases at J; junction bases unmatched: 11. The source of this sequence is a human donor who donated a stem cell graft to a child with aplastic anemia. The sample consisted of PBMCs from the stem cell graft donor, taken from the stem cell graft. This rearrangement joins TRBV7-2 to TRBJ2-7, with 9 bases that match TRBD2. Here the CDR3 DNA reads TGTGCCAGCAGCCCCCAGGTAGCGGGGGCTTTCGAGCAGTACTTC. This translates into CASSPQVAGAFEQYF.